This T cell receptor (beta chain) was captured in a study of T cell responses to AZD1222 COVID-19 vaccine. General study findings and limits: Donors were mostly white British, more females; clonal diversity possibly underestimated. Targets within unmutated variant regions were reportedly found for nearly half of spike-specific TCRs.

Turning to this clone: Its antigen is not known.

The CDR3 spans 14 residues. Germline V gene lookup returns CDR1 SGDLS and CDR2 YYNGEE. Trimming removed 4 bases from V and 5 bases from J, with 13 bases in between. Produced via immunoSEQ multiplex PCR; TCRdb's table is partial and in-frame only. Counted here are about 160,000 clones, roughly 90% occurring once; the ten biggest clones make up about 4.2%. The clonotype originates from an adult in good health. The chain joins TRBV9 to TRBJ2-1; D is perhaps TRBD2 (5 bases). The sample consisted of peripheral blood, taken on day 0 of AZD1222 vaccination. CDR3 loop: CASSLRTEDNEQFF. The CDR3 DNA reads as TGTGCCAGCAGCCTCCGGACGGAGGACAATGAGCAGTTCTTC. Full variable domain (outside the CDR3, taken from reference TRBV9 and TRBJ2-1): DSGVTQTPKHLITATGQRVTLRCSPRSGDLSVYWYQQSLDQGLQFLIQYYNGEERAKGNILERFSAQQFPDLHSELNLSSLELGDSALYFCASSLRTEDNEQFFGPGTRLTVL.